This TCR beta chain is from a study of response to subunit inactivated influenza vaccine. With regard to this clonotype: Its antigen remains unknown.

TCRdb fed the RT-PCR reads into MiXCR, producing one record per CDR3 protein. The sample shows more than 700,000 distinct CDR3 sequences, approximately 22% of them seen only once. V lost 5 bases and J 0 bases, leaving 14 bases between the germline ends. Germline CDR1 reads SEHNR; CDR2 reads FQNEAQ (reference sequence). The CDR3 contains 15 residues. Study-wide points: The study's authors posited that every seasonal influenza vaccination enlists few new T cells.

This chain links TRBV7-9 with TRBJ2-7; TRBD2 is a possible D gene (5 bases). The receptor was derived from a man aged 50 or older who received an inactivated influenza vaccine. The sequencing used PBMCs from blood, collected roughly 5 days after vaccination. CDR3 DNA: TGTGCCAGCAGCGCCGGACTGGAGAGCTCCTACGAGCAGTACTTC. Protein sequence: CASSAGLESSYEQYF.